This passage covers 10 T cell receptor beta chains from one sample sequenced in a study of vaccination effects on CD4 cells after COVID-19. These receptors' targets are unknown. Viral peptide pools were used in the ViraFEST assay to expand antigen-specific CD4+ T cells, and sequencing came afterward. Following a roughly 9-day culture, CD4+ T cells were purified. The healthy vaccine recipients, who had no prior SARS-CoV-2 infection, showed negative nucleocapsid antibodies. Sequencing was performed with immunoSEQ multiplex PCR; in TCRdb, only in-frame clones are kept and a portion is missing. The sample consists of around 60,000 clones, 65% to 85% of them appearing once. This specimen consisted of CD4+ T cells from PBMCs cultured with HCoV-NL63 spike peptides, obtained before COVID-19 vaccination. The receptors were gathered from a human donor who received a COVID-19 vaccine.

The chain joins TRBV7-8 to TRBJ1-5; no reliable D call. CDR1 and CDR2 from the germline V gene are SGHVS and FQNEAQ. Between the trimmed V and J ends, which lost 1 base and 5 bases, there was a span of 15 bases. CDR3 length: 16 residues. The CDR3 nucleotides read TGTGCCAGCAGCTTAGTTCGGTCCTACGGGTATCAGCCCCAGCATTTT. Residues: CASSLVRSYGYQPQHF.

This clone turned up a few times. The chain has TRBV4-1 and TRBJ2-1; 8 nucleotides agree with TRBD2. Germline V lookup: CDR1 MGHRA, CDR2 YSYEKL. The CDR3 contains 16 residues. The trim removed 0 bases at V and 4 bases at J, leaving 5 bases unmatched. As DNA, the CDR3 is TGCGCCAGCAGCCAAGACGGGCCGGGGGGGTACAATGAGCAGTTCTTC. Its protein product is CASSQDGPGGYNEQFF.

The gene calls are TRBV6-5 and TRBJ1-2, with D hard to call. This CDR3 contains 15 residues. Trimming left V 8 bases short and J 1 base short, with 17 bases between. In germline, CDR1 is MNHEY, CDR2 SVGAGI. In DNA, the CDR3 is TGTGCCAGCCGCACAGCCGGCGGTGGTAACTATGGCTACACCTTC. Its translation is CASRTAGGGNYGYTF.

The chain is built from TRBV6-5 and TRBJ1-2, with TRBD1 as a possible D gene (6 bases). V was cut by 5 bases and J by 6 bases, with 16 bases left in between. Germline loops: CDR1 MNHEY, CDR2 SVGAGI. The CDR3 covers 14 residues. The CDR3 here is CASSPTSGAHGYTF. In DNA form, the CDR3 reads TGTGCCAGCAGTCCCACATCAGGGGCCCATGGCTACACCTTC.

Here the CDR3 reads CATAASGDTQYF. The CDR3 DNA is TGTGCCACAGCGGCTAGCGGGGATACGCAGTATTTT. The V gene is TRBV5-5, the J gene TRBJ2-3, with 8 nucleotides matching TRBD2. Germline V gene lookup returns CDR1 SGHKS and CDR2 YYEKEE (reference sequence). This CDR3 has 12 amino acids. Trimming cost V 9 bases and J 6 bases; bases outside gene matches: 6.

This chain joins TRBV19 and TRBJ1-1, with D possibly TRBD1 on 5 matching bases. Germline CDR1 and CDR2: LNHDA and SQIVND (reference sequence). V shed 6 bases and J shed 0 bases, with 14 bases lying between them. The CDR3 is made up of 15 amino acids. The DNA for the CDR3 is TGTGCCAGTAGCTACCGGGGACCGATGAACACTGAAGCTTTCTTT. Translation: CASSYRGPMNTEAFF.

This clone has a handful of counts. The rearrangement links TRBV7-3 to TRBJ2-2, with 7 bases identical to TRBD2. V dropped 3 bases and J dropped 1; count of bases not matched to a gene: 5. Germline CDR1 reads SGHTA; CDR2 reads FQGTGA. This CDR3 contains 16 residues. CDR3 sequence reads: CASSLAGTMNTGELFF. CDR3 coding DNA: TGTGCCAGCAGCTTGGCAGGGACTATGAACACCGGGGAGCTGTTTTTT.

The V gene is TRBV7-2, the J gene TRBJ2-6; 13 nucleotides match TRBD2. The V and J ends lost 4 bases and 4 bases, in that order; junction bases with no gene match: 4. CDR1 SGHTA and CDR2 FQGNSA come from the germline V gene. The CDR3 totals 17 residues. The CDR3: CASSSGLAGLGANVLTF. CDR3 in DNA: TGTGCCAGCAGCTCGGGACTAGCGGGGCTGGGGGCCAACGTCCTGACTTTC.

V and J are TRBV10-2 and TRBJ1-5, with TRBD1 matching over 10 bases. The V segment lost 8 bases and the J segment 6 bases; nucleotides outside the gene matches: 7. Germline V gene sequence: CDR1 WSHSY, CDR2 SAAADI. This CDR3 region has 14 residues. This CDR3 reads CASATGTGVQPQHF. The CDR3 region has the DNA TGCGCCAGCGCCACCGGGACAGGGGTTCAGCCCCAGCATTTT.

V and J are TRBV27 and TRBJ1-2; perhaps TRBD1 as D (5 bases). The CDR3 length is 17 residues. The V end lost 5 bases, the J end lost 3 bases, and 22 bases lay between the germline ends. Germline loops: CDR1 MNHEY, CDR2 SMNVEV (reference sequence). The CDR3, as DNA: TGTGCCAGCAGTCCCGCCCCCGGGACCGGGATTCACTATGGCTACACCTTC. It yields the protein CASSPAPGTGIHYGYTF.